Below, 8 T cell receptor beta chains from the same sample are listed, as sequenced in a study of OX40 agonist ivuxolimab in advanced cancers. Using immunoSEQ multiplex PCR, the repertoire was profiled, and TCRdb retains in-frame clones only, with some absent. Of about 48,000 clones listed, around nine tenths were seen once; the top ten hold roughly 28%. This specimen was CD4+ or CD8+ T cells sorted from blood, taken in a trial of the OX40 agonist ivuxolimab. These receptor sequences come from an adult with an advanced solid tumor such as melanoma, head and neck, liver or kidney cancer.

This sequence joins TRBV29-1 and TRBJ2-3; D call uncertain. Trimming stripped 1 base from V and 1 base from J, with 12 bases between. The germline V gene has CDR1 SQVTM and CDR2 ANQGSEA. This CDR3 is 15 amino acids long. The CDR3 here is CSVEGRSPGTDTQYF. In DNA form, the CDR3 reads TGCAGCGTTGAAGGCCGGTCGCCTGGCACAGATACGCAGTATTTT.

The table lists this clone with a count of one. The chain employs TRBV29-1 and TRBJ2-7; unclear D gene. The V end lost 1 base, the J end lost 1 base, and 5 bases lay between the germline ends. The CDR3 consists of 12 residues. Germline V gene lookup returns CDR1 SQVTM and CDR2 ANQGSEA. CDR3 coding DNA: TGCAGCGTTGAAGTGGGTTCCTACGAGCAGTACTTC. The encoded protein is CSVEVGSYEQYF.

The chain employs TRBV2 and TRBJ1-2; D gene unclear. The CDR3 is made up of 15 amino acids. Per germline, CDR1 SNHLY and CDR2 FYNNEI. V lost 9 bases to trimming and J lost 5 bases, with 22 bases between them. CDR3 region: CARVRDLTYSYGYTF. CDR3 DNA: TGTGCCAGAGTTCGGGATTTAACGTACAGTTATGGCTACACCTTC.

The chain uses TRBV15 and TRBJ2-1, with D perhaps assigned TRBD1 or TRBD2 (6 bases each). The CDR3 runs 16 residues. Trimming stripped 5 bases from V and 5 bases from J, with 19 bases between. Germline CDR1 and CDR2: LNHNV and YYDKDF (reference sequence). The CDR3 region is CATSALGAGEDNEQFF. The CDR3 DNA sequence: TGTGCCACCAGCGCCCTGGGGGCAGGGGAGGACAATGAGCAGTTCTTC.

The CDR3 nucleotides read TGCGCCAGCAGCCGAAGTCTCTCCAGCACAGATACGCAGTATTTT. This gives the protein CASSRSLSSTDTQYF. J is TRBJ2-3 and V is TRBV4-1; no clear D gene. The CDR3 runs 15 residues. Trimming removed 4 bases at V and 0 bases at J, with 11 bases between. Germline assignment: CDR1 MGHRA and CDR2 YSYEKL.

The chain has TRBV19 and TRBJ1-1, with 8 bases matching TRBD1. The CDR3 loop spans 15 amino acids. After removal of 3 bases from V and 5 bases from J, the junction contained 8 bases not matched to a gene. CDR1 is LNHDA and CDR2 is SQIVND in the germline V gene (reference sequence). The CDR3, as DNA: TGTGCCAGTAGTATCGGGTACAGGGGGTTTACTGAAGCTTTCTTT. Translated: CASSIGYRGFTEAFF.

The V gene is TRBV6-5, the J gene TRBJ2-7; no firm D call. Germline CDR1 is MNHEY and CDR2 is SVGAGI. This CDR3 has 12 amino acids. V gave up 8 bases and J gave up 1 base, with 9 bases separating them. CDR3 sequence reads: CASEGNSYEQYF. For the CDR3, the DNA is TGTGCCAGCGAAGGGAATTCCTACGAGCAGTACTTC.

This CDR3 reads CASSYTAGEETQYF. In nucleotides, the CDR3 is TGTGCCAGCAGTTACACGGCAGGGGAAGAGACCCAGTACTTC. The rearrangement uses TRBV6-6 and TRBJ2-5, with a possible D match to TRBD1 (6 bases). The germline V gene encodes CDR1 MNHNY and CDR2 SVGAGI (reference sequence). The CDR3 length is 14 residues. V gave up 2 bases and J gave up 3 bases, with 10 bases separating them.